Listed here are 24 T cell receptor beta chains from one sample, sequenced in a study of shared clonotypes between healthy human individuals. Naivety among CD8 cells was defined by CD45RO negativity and positive CCR7 selection, thereby excluding terminally differentiated effector memory CD45RA+ cells. Using immunoSEQ multiplex PCR, the repertoire was profiled, and TCRdb retains in-frame clones only, with some absent. The sample holds about 2 million clones, about 95% seen once. Sequences were obtained from naive CD8+ T cells sorted from blood. These receptors all stem from a man younger than 35 in good health.

The rearrangement uses TRBV7-6 and TRBJ2-1; 14 bases line up with TRBD2. Germline V gene data show CDR1 as SGHVS and CDR2 as FNYEAQ. The length of the CDR3 is 15 residues. The junction had 6 bases not matched to a gene; V was cut back by 5 bases and J by 9 bases. In nucleotides, the CDR3 is TGTGCCAGCAGCACGGGACTAGCGGGAGTAGGTGAGCAGTTCTTC. This encodes CASSTGLAGVGEQFF.

The V call is TRBV5-4, the J call TRBJ1-3, with D perhaps matching TRBD1 (5 bases). CDR3 length: 16 residues. In germline, CDR1 is SGHNT, CDR2 YYREEE (reference sequence). Trimming removed 3 bases at V and 4 bases at J, with 17 bases between. The CDR3 region has the DNA TGTGCCAGCAGCTACTTGGGAGGGGTCCCCGGAAACACCATATATTTT. Its translation is CASSYLGGVPGNTIYF.

The V gene is TRBV19, the J gene TRBJ1-6; D is ambiguous. Germline V gene sequence: CDR1 LNHDA, CDR2 SQIVND (reference sequence). The CDR3 has 15 residues. With 0 bases removed from V and 4 bases from J, the gap between germline ends came to 7 bases. CDR3: CASSIDQQYNSPLHF. CDR3 DNA sequence: TGTGCCAGTAGTATAGATCAACAGTATAATTCACCCCTCCACTTT.

The chain has TRBV5-6 and TRBJ1-6; maybe TRBD1 (5 bases). The CDR3 totals 13 residues. V gave up 4 bases and J gave up 11 bases, with 13 bases separating them. Germline loops: CDR1 SGHDT, CDR2 YYEEEE. DNA for the CDR3: TGTGCCAGCAGCGTGGACAACACCCCACCCCTCCACTTT. This codes for CASSVDNTPPLHF.

The V call is TRBV6-5, the J call TRBJ2-3, with 7 bases matching TRBD1. V lost 5 bases, J lost 0 bases, and 5 bases stayed unmatched. CDR1 and CDR2 (germline): MNHEY, SVGAGI. The CDR3 totals 15 residues. CDR3 amino acids: CASSLGGGSTDTQYF. CDR3 DNA sequence: TGTGCCAGCAGTCTAGGGGGCGGTAGCACAGATACGCAGTATTTT.

The J gene is TRBJ2-1, the V gene TRBV27, with 9 bases matching TRBD1. CDR3 length: 15 amino acids. Germline trimming cut 7 bases from V and 5 bases from J; bases unmatched to any gene: 9. Germline CDR1 MNHEY, CDR2 SMNVEV (reference sequence). CDR3 sequence: CASTPRDRANNEQFF. The CDR3 coding sequence is TGTGCCAGCACTCCCCGGGACAGGGCAAACAATGAGCAGTTCTTC.

CDR3 nucleotide sequence: TGTGCCATCAGTGAAAACGGGGGCCTCTATGGCTACACCTTC. It translates to CAISENGGLYGYTF. The chain recombines TRBV10-3 with TRBJ1-2, with D maybe TRBD1 (6 bases). V was clipped by 3 bases and J by 4 bases, with 12 bases between them. The CDR3 is made up of 14 amino acids. The V gene's germline CDR1 is ENHRY and CDR2 SYGVKD.

This chain joins TRBV13 and TRBJ1-1, with D perhaps matching TRBD1 (5 bases). The CDR3 sequence is 12 residues long. V lost 6 bases and J 7 bases, leaving 12 bases between the germline ends. Germline assignment: CDR1 PRHDT and CDR2 FYEKMQ (reference sequence). DNA for the CDR3: TGTGCCAGCAGGGGAGGACACCTTGAAGCTTTCTTT. It encodes CASRGGHLEAFF.

This chain uses TRBV11-3 with TRBJ1-1; 7 bases match TRBD1. After removal of 0 bases from V and 1 base from J, the junction contained 2 bases not matched to a gene. The CDR3 contains 15 residues. Germline CDR1 and CDR2: SGHNT and YENEEA. CDR3 sequence (DNA): TGTGCCAGCAGCTTAGACGGGACAGCGAACACTGAAGCTTTCTTT. It yields the protein CASSLDGTANTEAFF.

The chain employs TRBV4-1 and TRBJ1-5; D gene unclear. Germline-derived CDR1 and CDR2 are MGHRA and YSYEKL. This CDR3 has 15 residues. Trimming left V 5 bases short and J 1 base short, with 12 bases between. The CDR3 sequence is CASSAEVLSNQPQHF. DNA of the CDR3: TGCGCCAGCAGCGCCGAGGTTCTCAGCAATCAGCCCCAGCATTTT.

The chain links TRBV25-1 to TRBJ2-3, with D possibly being TRBD1 (6 bases). The V gene's germline CDR1 is MGHDK and CDR2 SYGVNS. The length of the CDR3 is 13 residues. V lost 4 bases and J lost 2, with 7 bases in between. The CDR3 sequence is CASSGDITDTQYF. The CDR3 nucleotides are TGTGCCAGCAGTGGGGACATCACAGATACGCAGTATTTT.

The rearrangement uses TRBV6-6 and TRBJ1-1, with 8 bases matching TRBD1. V dropped 5 bases and J dropped 8; count of bases not matched to a gene: 7. CDR1 MNHNY and CDR2 SVGAGI come from the germline V gene (reference sequence). The CDR3 consists of 13 residues. CDR3 amino acids: CASSAPGGWEAFF. The CDR3 DNA follows: TGTGCCAGCAGTGCCCCAGGGGGCTGGGAAGCTTTCTTT.

This clone was counted a single time. The sample holds other DNA sequences that translate to the same CDR3. This chain uses TRBV5-1 with TRBJ2-2; D unclear. V was clipped by 0 bases and J by 2 bases, with 5 bases between them. Germline CDR1 and CDR2: SGHRS and YFSETQ. This CDR3 has 14 residues. CDR3 region: CASSLAPNTGELFF. Here the CDR3 DNA reads TGCGCCAGCAGCTTGGCACCAAACACCGGGGAGCTGTTTTTT.

This rearrangement joins TRBV27 to TRBJ1-6; D call uncertain. CDR1 is MNHEY, CDR2 SMNVEV, per germline (reference sequence). V shed 5 bases and J shed 7 bases, with 6 bases lying between them. The CDR3 has 12 residues. The CDR3 coding sequence is TGTGCCAGCAGTGGCAGGAATTCACCCCTCCACTTT. This gives the protein CASSGRNSPLHF.

This clone was seen only once. The V gene is TRBV30, the J gene TRBJ1-2; D unresolved. The CDR3 has 13 residues. The V end lost 4 bases, the J end lost 6 bases, and 15 bases lay between the germline ends. Germline V gene lookup returns CDR1 GTSNPN and CDR2 SVGIG (reference sequence). The CDR3 DNA is TGTGCCTGGACATTCGGCAGTGGGCATGGCTACACCTTC. Its protein is CAWTFGSGHGYTF.

This clone was counted a single time. This chain joins TRBV19 and TRBJ2-1; 8 bases fit TRBD2. The trim removed 5 bases at V and 8 bases at J, leaving 5 bases unmatched. The germline CDR1 and CDR2 sequences are LNHDA and SQIVND (reference sequence). CDR3 length: 13 residues. DNA for the CDR3: TGTGCCAGTAGTGTGCTGACTAGCGATGAGCAGTTCTTC. As protein: CASSVLTSDEQFF.

Notes on this clone: The sample carries other DNA sequences with the same CDR3. This chain connects TRBV9 to TRBJ2-1; D unresolved. Trimming cost V 2 bases and J 0 bases, with 9 bases left between them. The CDR3 extends over 15 amino acids. From germline, CDR1 is SGDLS and CDR2 YYNGEE. The CDR3 DNA reads TGTGCCAGCAGCGTGGTTGGTAGCTCCTACAATGAGCAGTTCTTC. Protein product: CASSVVGSSYNEQFF. The full variable domain, with the rest looked up from reference TRBV9 and TRBJ2-1, is DSGVTQTPKHLITATGQRVTLRCSPRSGDLSVYWYQQSLDQGLQFLIQYYNGEERAKGNILERFSAQQFPDLHSELNLSSLELGDSALYFCASSVVGSSYNEQFFGPGTRLTVL.

The chain has TRBV9 and TRBJ2-5; D is perhaps TRBD1 or TRBD2 (6 bases each). This CDR3 is built from 16 residues. Trimming removed 3 bases from V and 2 bases from J, with 17 bases in between. In germline, CDR1 is SGDLS, CDR2 YYNGEE. The CDR3 coding sequence is TGTGCCAGCAGCGAGGGTGATCGGAGGGGGCAAGAGACCCAGTACTTC. It translates to CASSEGDRRGQETQYF.

The genes are TRBV15 and TRBJ1-2, with 8 bases lining up with TRBD1. The CDR3 is 18 amino acids. V gave up 3 bases and J gave up 5 bases; unmatched junction bases: 17. The V gene's germline CDR1 is LNHNV and CDR2 YYDKDF (reference sequence). The CDR3 sequence: CATSRPGTGDSISYGYTF. CDR3 nucleotide sequence: TGTGCCACCAGCAGGCCCGGGACAGGCGATAGTATAAGTTATGGCTACACCTTC.

The V and J genes are TRBV4-3 and TRBJ2-7; D gene uncertain. In germline, CDR1 is LGHNA, CDR2 YSLEER. This CDR3 contains 15 residues. V was pared by 0 bases and J by 4 bases, with 13 bases between. The CDR3 nucleotides read TGCGCCAGCAGCCAAGATCGTTACGGAGCTTACGAGCAGTACTTC. It translates to CASSQDRYGAYEQYF.

The chain carries TRBV28 and TRBJ2-5; TRBD2 aligns across 10 bases. The ends lost 6 bases at V and 1 base at J; junction bases unmatched: 8. Germline V CDR1 and CDR2: MDHEN, SYDVKM. The CDR3 loop spans 16 amino acids. Written as DNA, the CDR3 is TGTGCCAGCAGACTAACTAGCGGGGCTCTCCAAGAGACCCAGTACTTC. It is translated as CASRLTSGALQETQYF.

Notes on this clone: This same CDR3 is encoded by further DNA sequences in the sample. The rearrangement joins TRBV9 to TRBJ1-2; D unclear. The CDR3 spans 13 residues. Germline V gene lookup returns CDR1 SGDLS and CDR2 YYNGEE. Between the trimmed V and J ends, which lost 2 bases and 2 bases, there was a span of 7 bases. The DNA for the CDR3 is TGTGCCAGCAGCGTGGTGGCGAACTATGGCTACACCTTC. It yields the protein CASSVVANYGYTF.

This clone was found a few times. The chain is built from TRBV9 and TRBJ2-7; 8 bases are a match to TRBD1. The V and J ends lost 4 bases and 2 bases, in that order; junction bases with no gene match: 8. The germline gives CDR1 SGDLS, CDR2 YYNGEE. This CDR3 has 15 amino acids. Here the CDR3 reads CASSPRTGTPYEQYF. The CDR3 nucleotides are TGTGCCAGCAGCCCACGGACAGGGACCCCCTACGAGCAGTACTTC.

This clone came up once. The J gene is TRBJ2-2, the V gene TRBV15; D is unresolved. Germline lookup yields CDR1 LNHNV and CDR2 YYDKDF (reference sequence). The CDR3 loop spans 14 amino acids. V lost 11 bases to trimming and J lost 4 bases, with 17 bases between them. CDR3 region: CAATSRPGTGELFF. DNA for the CDR3: TGTGCCGCCACGTCCCGGCCCGGCACCGGGGAGCTGTTTTTT. The entire variable domain, with the rest obtained from reference TRBV15 and TRBJ2-2, is as follows: DAMVIQNPRYQVTQFGKPVTLSCSQTLNHNVMYWYQQKSSQAPKLLFHYYDKDFNNEADTPDNFQSRRPNTSFCFLDIRSPGLGDTAMYLCAATSRPGTGELFFGEGSRLTVL.